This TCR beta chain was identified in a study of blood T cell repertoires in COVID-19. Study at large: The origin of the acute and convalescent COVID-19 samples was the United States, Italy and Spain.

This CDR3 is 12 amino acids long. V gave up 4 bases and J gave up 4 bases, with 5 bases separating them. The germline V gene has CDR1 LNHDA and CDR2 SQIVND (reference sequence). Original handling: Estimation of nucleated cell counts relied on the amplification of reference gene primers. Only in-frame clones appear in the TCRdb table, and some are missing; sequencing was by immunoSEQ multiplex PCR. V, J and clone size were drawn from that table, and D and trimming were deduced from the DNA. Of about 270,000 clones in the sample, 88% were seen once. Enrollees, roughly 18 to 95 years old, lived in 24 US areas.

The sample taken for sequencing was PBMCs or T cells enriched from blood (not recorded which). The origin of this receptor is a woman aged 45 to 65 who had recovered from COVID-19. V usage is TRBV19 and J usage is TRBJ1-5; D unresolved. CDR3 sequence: CASSTRNQPQHF. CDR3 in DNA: TGTGCCAGTAGTACGCGAAATCAGCCCCAGCATTTT.